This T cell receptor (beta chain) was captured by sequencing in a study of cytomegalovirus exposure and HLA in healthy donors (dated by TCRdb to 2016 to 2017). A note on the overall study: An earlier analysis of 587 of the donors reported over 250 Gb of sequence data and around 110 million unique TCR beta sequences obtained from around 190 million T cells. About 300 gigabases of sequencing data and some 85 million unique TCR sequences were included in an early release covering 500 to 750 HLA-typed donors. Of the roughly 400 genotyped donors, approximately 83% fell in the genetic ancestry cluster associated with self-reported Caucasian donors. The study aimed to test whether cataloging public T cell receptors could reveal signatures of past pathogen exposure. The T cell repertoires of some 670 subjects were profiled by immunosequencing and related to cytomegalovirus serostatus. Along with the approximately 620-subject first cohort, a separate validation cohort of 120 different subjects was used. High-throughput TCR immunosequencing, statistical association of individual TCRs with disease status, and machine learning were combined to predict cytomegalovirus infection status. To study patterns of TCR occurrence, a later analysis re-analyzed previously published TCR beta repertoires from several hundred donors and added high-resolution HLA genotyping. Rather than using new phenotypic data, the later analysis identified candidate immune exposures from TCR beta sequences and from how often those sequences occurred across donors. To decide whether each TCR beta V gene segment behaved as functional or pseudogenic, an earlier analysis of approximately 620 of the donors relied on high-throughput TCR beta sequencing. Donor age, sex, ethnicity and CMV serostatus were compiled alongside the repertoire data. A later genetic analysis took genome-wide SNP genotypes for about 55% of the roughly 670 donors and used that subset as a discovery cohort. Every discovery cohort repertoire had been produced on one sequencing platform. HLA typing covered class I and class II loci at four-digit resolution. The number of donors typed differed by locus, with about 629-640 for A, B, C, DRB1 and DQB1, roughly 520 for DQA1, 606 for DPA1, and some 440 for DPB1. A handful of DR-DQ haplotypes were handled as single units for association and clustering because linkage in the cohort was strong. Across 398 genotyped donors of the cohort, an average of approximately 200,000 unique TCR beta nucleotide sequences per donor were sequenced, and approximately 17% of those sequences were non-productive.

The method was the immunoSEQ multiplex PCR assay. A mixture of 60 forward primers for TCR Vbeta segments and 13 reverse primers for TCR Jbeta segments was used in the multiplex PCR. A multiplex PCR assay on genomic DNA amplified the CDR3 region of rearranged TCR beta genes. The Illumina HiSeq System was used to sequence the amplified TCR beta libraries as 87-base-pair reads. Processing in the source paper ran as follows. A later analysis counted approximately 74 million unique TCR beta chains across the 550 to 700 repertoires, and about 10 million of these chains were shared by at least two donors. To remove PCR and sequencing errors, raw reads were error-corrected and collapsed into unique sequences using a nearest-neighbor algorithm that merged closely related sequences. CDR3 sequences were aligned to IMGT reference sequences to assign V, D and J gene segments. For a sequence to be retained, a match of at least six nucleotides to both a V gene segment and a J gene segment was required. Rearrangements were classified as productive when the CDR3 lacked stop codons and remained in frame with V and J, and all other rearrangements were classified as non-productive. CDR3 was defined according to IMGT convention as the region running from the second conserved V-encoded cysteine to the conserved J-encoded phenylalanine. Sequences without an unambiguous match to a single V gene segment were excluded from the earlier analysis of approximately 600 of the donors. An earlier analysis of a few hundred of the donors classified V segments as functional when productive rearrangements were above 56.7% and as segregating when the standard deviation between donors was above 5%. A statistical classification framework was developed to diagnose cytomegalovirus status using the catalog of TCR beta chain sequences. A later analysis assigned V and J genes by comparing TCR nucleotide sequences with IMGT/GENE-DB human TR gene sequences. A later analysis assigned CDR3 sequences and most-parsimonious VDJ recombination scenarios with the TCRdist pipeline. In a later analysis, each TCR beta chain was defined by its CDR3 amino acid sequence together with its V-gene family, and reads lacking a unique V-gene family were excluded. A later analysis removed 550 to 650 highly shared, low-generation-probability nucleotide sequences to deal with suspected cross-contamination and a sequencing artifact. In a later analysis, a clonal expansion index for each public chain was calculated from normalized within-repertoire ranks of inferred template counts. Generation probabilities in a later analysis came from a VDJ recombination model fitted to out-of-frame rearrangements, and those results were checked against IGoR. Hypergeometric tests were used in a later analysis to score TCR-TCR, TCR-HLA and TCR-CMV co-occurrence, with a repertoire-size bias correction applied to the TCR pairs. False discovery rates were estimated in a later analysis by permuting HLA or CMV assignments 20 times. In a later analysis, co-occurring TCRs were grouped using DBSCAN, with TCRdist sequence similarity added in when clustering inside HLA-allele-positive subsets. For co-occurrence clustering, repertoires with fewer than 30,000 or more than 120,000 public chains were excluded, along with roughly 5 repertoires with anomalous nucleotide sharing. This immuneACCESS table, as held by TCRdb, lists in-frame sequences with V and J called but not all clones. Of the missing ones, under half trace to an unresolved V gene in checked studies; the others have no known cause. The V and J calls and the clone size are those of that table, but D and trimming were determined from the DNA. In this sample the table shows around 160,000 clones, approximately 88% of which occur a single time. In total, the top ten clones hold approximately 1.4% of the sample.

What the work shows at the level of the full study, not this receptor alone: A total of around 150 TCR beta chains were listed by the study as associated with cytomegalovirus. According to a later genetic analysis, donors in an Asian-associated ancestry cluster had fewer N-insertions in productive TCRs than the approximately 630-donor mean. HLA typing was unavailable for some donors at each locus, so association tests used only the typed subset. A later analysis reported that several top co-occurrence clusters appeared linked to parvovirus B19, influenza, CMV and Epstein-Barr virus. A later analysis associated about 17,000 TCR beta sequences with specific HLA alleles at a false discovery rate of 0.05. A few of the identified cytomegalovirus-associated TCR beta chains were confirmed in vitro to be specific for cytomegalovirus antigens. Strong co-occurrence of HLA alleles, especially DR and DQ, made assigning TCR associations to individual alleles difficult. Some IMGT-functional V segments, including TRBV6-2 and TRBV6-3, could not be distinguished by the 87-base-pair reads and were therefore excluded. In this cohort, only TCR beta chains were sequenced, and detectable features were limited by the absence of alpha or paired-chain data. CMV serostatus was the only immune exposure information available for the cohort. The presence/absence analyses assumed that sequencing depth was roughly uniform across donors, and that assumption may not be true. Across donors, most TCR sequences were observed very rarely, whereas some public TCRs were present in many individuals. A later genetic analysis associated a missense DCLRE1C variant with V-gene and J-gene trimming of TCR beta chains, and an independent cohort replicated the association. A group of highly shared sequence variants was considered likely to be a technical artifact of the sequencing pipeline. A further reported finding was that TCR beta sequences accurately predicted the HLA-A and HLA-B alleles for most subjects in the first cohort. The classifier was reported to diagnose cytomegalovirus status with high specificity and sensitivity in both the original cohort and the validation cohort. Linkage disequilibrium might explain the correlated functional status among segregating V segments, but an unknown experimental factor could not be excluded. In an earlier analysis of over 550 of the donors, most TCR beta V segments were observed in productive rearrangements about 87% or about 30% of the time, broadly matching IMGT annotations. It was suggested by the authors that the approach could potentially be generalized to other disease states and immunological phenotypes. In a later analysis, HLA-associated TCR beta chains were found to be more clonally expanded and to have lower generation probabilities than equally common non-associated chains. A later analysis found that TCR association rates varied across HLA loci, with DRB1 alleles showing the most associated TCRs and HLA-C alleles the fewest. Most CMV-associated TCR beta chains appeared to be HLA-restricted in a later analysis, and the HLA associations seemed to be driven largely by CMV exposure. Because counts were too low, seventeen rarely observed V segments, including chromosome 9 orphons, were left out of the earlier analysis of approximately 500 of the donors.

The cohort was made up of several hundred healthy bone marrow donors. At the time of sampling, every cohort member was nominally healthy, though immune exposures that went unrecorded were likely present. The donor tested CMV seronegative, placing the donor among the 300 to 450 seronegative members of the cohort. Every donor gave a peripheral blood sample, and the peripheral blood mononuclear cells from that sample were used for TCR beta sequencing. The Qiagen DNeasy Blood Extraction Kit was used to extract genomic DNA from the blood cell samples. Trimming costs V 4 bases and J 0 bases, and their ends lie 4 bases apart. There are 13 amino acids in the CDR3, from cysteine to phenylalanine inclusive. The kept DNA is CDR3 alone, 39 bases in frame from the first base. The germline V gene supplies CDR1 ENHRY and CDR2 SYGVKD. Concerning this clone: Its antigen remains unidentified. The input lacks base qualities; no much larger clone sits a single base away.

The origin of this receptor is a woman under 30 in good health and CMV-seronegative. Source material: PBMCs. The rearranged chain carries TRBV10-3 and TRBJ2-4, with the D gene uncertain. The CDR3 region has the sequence CAISAVAKNIQYF. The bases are TGTGCCATCAGTGCTGTAGCCAAAAACATTCAGTACTTC.